One sample yielded the 26 T cell receptor beta chains listed below, sequenced in a study of T cell responses to AZD1222 COVID-19 vaccine. Clones were sequenced by immunoSEQ multiplex PCR, and TCRdb holds only the in-frame ones, with some missing. Of approximately 160,000 clones in the sample, around nine tenths are singletons; the top ten hold approximately 3%. The sample consisted of peripheral blood, taken on day 0 of AZD1222 vaccination. These receptors were taken from an adult in good health.

The chain links TRBV7-2 to TRBJ2-1, with D unresolved. This CDR3 has 15 residues. V was clipped by 5 bases and J by 4 bases, with 15 bases between them. Germline V gene lookup returns CDR1 SGHTA and CDR2 FQGNSA. The CDR3 is CASSPNGPVYNEQFF. CDR3 nucleotides: TGTGCCAGCAGCCCAAACGGACCGGTGTACAATGAGCAGTTCTTC.

In DNA, the CDR3 is TGTGCCAGCAGTTACTCGCACAGGGAGGGGTATGGCTACACCTTC. It specifies CASSYSHREGYGYTF. The chain uses TRBV6-2 or TRBV6-3 and TRBJ1-2; weak D call: TRBD1 (6 bases). Trimming cost V 0 bases and J 5 bases, with 13 bases left between them. This CDR3 is 15 amino acids long. CDR1 and CDR2 (germline): MNHEY, SVGEGT.

V and J are TRBV10-3 and TRBJ2-1; 8 bases agree with TRBD1. V was pared by 7 bases and J by 5 bases, with 7 bases of the junction left unmatched. The length of the CDR3 is 14 residues. Germline values: CDR1 ENHRY, CDR2 SYGVKD. The CDR3 here is CAINGQGWNNEQFF. In DNA form, the CDR3 reads TGTGCCATCAACGGACAGGGTTGGAACAATGAGCAGTTCTTC.

This chain links TRBV9 with TRBJ2-5; D is undetermined. The V end was cut by 4 bases, the J end by 1 base, with 20 bases between. The CDR3 is made up of 17 amino acids. Germline V gene lookup returns CDR1 SGDLS and CDR2 YYNGEE. CDR3 sequence: CASSPRSGRLTQETQYF. For the CDR3, the DNA is TGTGCCAGCAGCCCCAGATCGGGCAGGCTTACCCAAGAGACCCAGTACTTC.

V and J are TRBV19 and TRBJ1-2, with D uncertain. Germline loops: CDR1 LNHDA, CDR2 SQIVND (reference sequence). The CDR3 runs 14 residues. The V end was cut by 3 bases, the J end by 0 bases, with 8 bases between. The CDR3: CASSIAAANYGYTF. DNA for the CDR3: TGTGCCAGTAGTATTGCGGCGGCTAACTATGGCTACACCTTC.

The genes are TRBV29-1 and TRBJ2-7, with no clear D. Germline V lookup: CDR1 SQVTM, CDR2 ANQGSEA. V was clipped by 2 bases and J by 9 bases, with 11 bases between them. There are 11 residues in the CDR3. The CDR3 nucleotides are TGCAGCGTTGAAACTTTTGTCGGGCAGTACTTC. Translated, it gives CSVETFVGQYF.

In its sample, this clone was seen a few times. The chain is built from TRBV7-8 and TRBJ2-3; D call uncertain. The CDR3 is 11 residues long. V was clipped by 8 bases and J by 10 bases, with 13 bases between them. Germline V CDR1 and CDR2: SGHVS, FQNEAQ. The CDR3 loop is CASGILSAQYF. CDR3 DNA: TGTGCCAGCGGGATTCTAAGTGCGCAGTATTTT.

The chain uses TRBV5-4 and TRBJ2-1; D possibly corresponds to TRBD1 (5 bases). V lost 4 bases and J 7 bases, leaving 12 bases between the germline ends. Germline V CDR1 and CDR2: SGHNT, YYREEE (reference sequence). This CDR3 has 13 residues. CDR3 sequence (DNA): TGTGCCAGCAGCCGGCAGGGCGGAAATGAGCAGTTCTTC. Its translation: CASSRQGGNEQFF.

The rearrangement uses TRBV5-6 and TRBJ1-2, with 9 bases lining up with TRBD1. This CDR3 comprises 13 residues. Germline V gives CDR1 SGHDT, CDR2 YYEEEE. V lost 4 bases, J lost 5 bases, and 3 bases stayed unmatched. The DNA of the CDR3 is TGTGCCAGCAGCGCGGGACAGGGATATGGCTACACCTTC. This gives the protein CASSAGQGYGYTF.

The J gene is TRBJ1-1, the V gene TRBV30; 9 bases match TRBD1. J gave up 2 bases and V 0 bases, and 4 bases lay outside the gene matches. The CDR3 runs to 15 residues. The germline V gene has CDR1 GTSNPN and CDR2 SVGIG (reference sequence). CDR3 amino acids: CAWSVGDRVNTEAFF. The CDR3 DNA reads as TGTGCCTGGAGTGTAGGGGACAGGGTTAACACTGAAGCTTTCTTT.

There are a few counts of this clone. The sample carries other DNA sequences with the same CDR3. V gene TRBV18 combines with J gene TRBJ2-3, with 11 bases aligning to TRBD2. The CDR3 runs 15 residues. The V gene's germline CDR1 is KGHSH and CDR2 LQKENI. Trimming at V came to 6 bases and at J to 4 bases, leaving 6 bases not matched to a gene. The CDR3 reads CASSATSGVSDTQYF. DNA of the CDR3: TGTGCCAGCTCCGCGACTAGCGGGGTCTCAGATACGCAGTATTTT.

The chain is built from TRBV3-1 (or the pseudogene TRBV3-2) and TRBJ1-6; perhaps TRBD1 as D (6 bases). This CDR3 has 16 residues. V was clipped by 2 bases and J by 7 bases, with 15 bases between them. Germline V gene data show CDR1 as LGHDT and CDR2 as YNNKEL (reference sequence). The CDR3 DNA reads as TGTGCCAGCAGCCAAAAATCCTGGACAGCGAATTCACCCCTCCACTTT. The encoded protein is CASSQKSWTANSPLHF.

The gene calls are TRBV9 and TRBJ2-1; D possibly corresponds to TRBD2 (6 bases). CDR1 is SGDLS and CDR2 is YYNGEE in the germline V gene. The ends were cut back, 4 bases at V and 4 bases at J, with 18 bases in the middle. The CDR3 sequence is 16 residues long. CDR3 sequence: CASSPRDFKAYNEQFF. CDR3 bases: TGTGCCAGCAGCCCCCGGGACTTCAAAGCTTACAATGAGCAGTTCTTC.

The chain couples TRBV10-1 to TRBJ1-5; a possible D gene is TRBD1 (6 bases). The V gene lost 8 bases and the J gene lost 0 bases, with 14 bases spanning the gap. The germline gives CDR1 WNHNN, CDR2 SYGVQD (reference sequence). There are 15 residues in the CDR3. CDR3 loop: CASPLQGNSNQPQHF. CDR3 nucleotide sequence: TGCGCCAGCCCTTTACAGGGTAATAGCAATCAGCCCCAGCATTTT.

The rearrangement links TRBV9 to TRBJ1-6; D is unclear. This CDR3 contains 14 residues. V lost 3 bases and J 10 bases, leaving 14 bases between the germline ends. Germline assignment: CDR1 SGDLS and CDR2 YYNGEE. This CDR3 is CASSGGGIESPLHF. CDR3 DNA sequence: TGTGCCAGCAGCGGAGGAGGGATAGAGTCACCCCTCCACTTT.

This clone was detected only once. This chain uses TRBV2 with TRBJ2-3; D tentatively fits TRBD1 or TRBD2 (5 bases each). V lost 5 bases and J 0 bases, leaving 6 bases between the germline ends. The length of the CDR3 is 13 residues. Germline CDR1 and CDR2: SNHLY and FYNNEI. CDR3 region: CASSRDSTDTQYF. DNA for the CDR3: TGTGCCAGCAGTCGGGACAGCACAGATACGCAGTATTTT.

The chain combines TRBV19 with TRBJ2-7, with a tentative D call TRBD1 (5 bases). With 3 bases removed from V and 6 bases from J, the gap between germline ends came to 9 bases. CDR1 is LNHDA and CDR2 is SQIVND in the germline V gene (reference sequence). CDR3 length: 12 residues. CDR3 amino acids: CASSMPQGEQYF. The CDR3 region has the DNA TGTGCCAGTAGTATGCCGCAGGGCGAGCAGTACTTC.

The chain employs TRBV6-1 and TRBJ1-1; maybe TRBD1 (6 bases). Germline lookup yields CDR1 MNHNS and CDR2 SASEGT. The CDR3 length is 13 residues. V lost 3 bases to trimming and J lost 12 bases, with 17 bases between them. Here the CDR3 reads CASSEVGGGMTFF. CDR3 nucleotides: TGTGCCAGCAGTGAGGTGGGGGGCGGAATGACTTTCTTT.

The genes are TRBV13 and TRBJ2-2; 8 positions match TRBD1. Trimming removed 3 bases from V and 1 base from J; junction bases left unmatched: 4. CDR3 length equals 16 residues. The germline gives CDR1 PRHDT, CDR2 FYEKMQ (reference sequence). DNA for the CDR3: TGTGCCAGCAGCTTGCCTGACAGGGGGAACACCGGGGAGCTGTTTTTT. As protein: CASSLPDRGNTGELFF. The whole variable domain, filled in from reference TRBV13 and TRBJ2-2, reads AAGVIQSPRHLIKEKRETATLKCYPIPRHDTVYWYQQGPGQDPQFLISFYEKMQSDKGSIPDRFSAQQFSDYHSELNMSSLELGDSALYFCASSLPDRGNTGELFFGEGSRLTVL.

This clone was observed a handful of times. The chain links TRBV6-5 to TRBJ1-1; TRBD1 aligns across 9 bases. The CDR3 is 14 residues long. The junction had 6 bases not matched to a gene; V was cut back by 6 bases and J by 4 bases. Per the germline V gene, CDR1 is MNHEY and CDR2 is SVGAGI. CDR3 region: CASRPRTGATEAFF. CDR3 nucleotides: TGTGCCAGCAGGCCCCGGACAGGGGCCACTGAAGCTTTCTTT.

This rearrangement joins TRBV6-5 to TRBJ1-5; TRBD1 matches 7 bases. CDR3 length: 15 amino acids. CDR1 MNHEY and CDR2 SVGAGI come from the germline V gene. With 6 bases clipped from V and 3 bases from J, the junction kept 8 bases outside the gene matches. The CDR3 sequence: CASSPGTATNQPQHF. CDR3 coding DNA: TGTGCCAGCAGCCCCGGGACAGCCACCAATCAGCCCCAGCATTTT.

The CDR3: CASSPRGGGYVNTEAFF. The CDR3 bases are TGTGCCAGCTCACCACGCGGAGGGGGATACGTGAACACTGAAGCTTTCTTT. The chain employs TRBV18 and TRBJ1-1; a weak D match, TRBD1 (6 bases). CDR3 length: 17 residues. From germline, CDR1 is KGHSH and CDR2 LQKENI. Trimming took off 1 base at V and 0 bases at J, with 15 bases between the two ends.

V is TRBV27 and J is TRBJ2-1; the D call may be TRBD1 or TRBD2 (6 bases each). The CDR3 covers 14 residues. In germline, CDR1 is MNHEY, CDR2 SMNVEV (reference sequence). Trimming removed 2 bases at V and 4 bases at J, with 9 bases between. CDR3 bases: TGTGCCAGCAGTTTACGGGGGCTATACAATGAGCAGTTCTTC. Translating gives CASSLRGLYNEQFF.

This clone was observed at least ten times. This chain links TRBV6-5 with TRBJ1-1; weak D call: TRBD1 (5 bases). Germline values: CDR1 MNHEY, CDR2 SVGAGI. Trimming removed 2 bases at V and 5 bases at J, with 9 bases between. This CDR3 comprises 13 residues. CDR3 bases: TGTGCCAGCAGTTACAACGAGGGGACTGAAGCTTTCTTT. It yields the protein CASSYNEGTEAFF.

The chain couples TRBV5-1 to TRBJ2-2; TRBD1 is a possible D gene (6 bases). V was pared by 4 bases and J by 4 bases, with 20 bases between. The germline V gene encodes CDR1 SGHRS and CDR2 YFSETQ. The length of the CDR3 is 17 residues. The CDR3 bases are TGCGCCAGCAGCCGCCGGATACAGGGAAAGGGCACCGGGGAGCTGTTTTTT. It translates to CASSRRIQGKGTGELFF.

The chain carries TRBV29-1 and TRBJ2-2; 7 nucleotides agree with TRBD2. From germline, CDR1 is SQVTM and CDR2 ANQGSEA. The junction had 5 bases not matched to a gene; V was cut back by 3 bases and J by 4 bases. This CDR3 region has 14 residues. The CDR3 loop reads CSVERGSGTGELFF. The CDR3 nucleotides are TGCAGCGTTGAGCGGGGGTCGGGCACCGGGGAGCTGTTTTTT.